This TCR beta chain stems from a study of T cells in Graves' hyperthyroidism and ophthalmopathy. Turning to the study itself: Upon initial diagnosis and before any treatment, peripheral blood was collected.

This clonotype was detected a few times. Amplification of TCR beta CDR3 regions was performed using RNA transcripts as template. The HTBI primer set was used in a first-round RT-PCR of the TCR CDR3. TCRdb fed the multiplex PCR reads into MiXCR, producing one record per CDR3 protein. The sample holds 300,000 to 450,000 distinct CDR3 sequences, roughly 14% seen once. The authors obtained PBMCs from 7.5 to 10 ml of fresh peripheral blood. V lost 4 bases, J lost 1 base, and 7 bases lay in between. The CDR3 loop spans 14 amino acids. The J gene is TRBJ2-2, the V gene TRBV12-3 or TRBV12-4; no firm D call. Sequences were obtained from blood. This sequence originates from a woman aged 18 to 35 with Graves' hyperthyroidism that later progressed to Graves' ophthalmopathy. CDR3: CASSSRMNTGELFF. CDR3 bases: TGTGCCAGCAGTTCAAGGATGAACACCGGGGAGCTGTTTTTT.